The TCR beta chain under discussion was sequenced for a study of cytomegalovirus exposure and HLA in healthy donors. Study details: Falling in the Caucasian-associated ancestry cluster were approximately 86% of under 450 genotyped donors.

The PCR made use of 60 Vbeta and 13 Jbeta primers. As handled by the study authors: An analysis performed later counted roughly 80 million unique TCR beta chains (approximately 10 million of them shared). The repertoire was sequenced with immunoSEQ multiplex PCR; TCRdb's copy has only in-frame clones and lacks some. For V, J and clone size, that table is used; D and trimming come from the DNA. The table has about 150,000 clones, about two thirds seen once. This CDR3 spans 14 amino acids. Germline V gives CDR1 MNHNS, CDR2 SASEGT. The trim removed 5 bases at V and 1 base at J, leaving 4 bases unmatched. Each donor's status was that of a healthy bone marrow donor.

Sequenced sample: PBMCs. V gene TRBV6-1 combines with J gene TRBJ1-1; 7 nucleotides agree with TRBD1. This receptor was taken from a man under 40 in good health and CMV-seropositive. Here the CDR3 DNA reads TGTGCCAGCAGTTGGGGACAGTCGAACACTGAAGCTTTCTTT. Translation: CASSWGQSNTEAFF.